This TCR beta chain was profiled in a study of blood T cell repertoires in COVID-19. Study-wide background: PBMCs, B-cell-depleted T cells, or T cells provided the cDNA or gDNA that made up the material.

This clone was recorded only once. Participants came from about 24 US areas, aged roughly 18 to 100 years. The CDR3 extends over 15 amino acids. Per germline, CDR1 MNHEY and CDR2 SMNVEV (reference sequence). The J segment lost 9 bases and the V segment lost 8 bases, leaving 16 bases of the junction unmatched. TCRdb keeps only in-frame clones here, not all; method: immunoSEQ multiplex PCR. The sample lists some 250,000 clones, roughly 88% occurring once. This sequence originates from a woman aged 45-65 years who had recovered from COVID-19. Sequencing was carried out using PBMCs or T cells enriched from blood (not recorded which). This chain links TRBV27 with TRBJ2-4; 7 bases match TRBD1. Written as DNA, the CDR3 is TGTGCCAGCTGCCCCTTCTCGGGACAGACCCCCATTCAGTACTTC. Encoded protein: CASCPFSGQTPIQYF.